The 31 T cell receptor beta chains listed next were all sequenced from one sample in a study of long-term antiretroviral therapy in people with HIV. Survey-level resolution applied to immunoSEQ assay v3.0. Profiled with immunoSEQ multiplex PCR; TCRdb holds only in-frame clones, not every one. The table lists 17,000 or so clones, 60% to 85% of them singletons. Sample: unsorted PBMCs, taken at the start of antiretroviral therapy. Receptor source: a man aged 25-45 years with HIV.

The CDR3 DNA follows: TGTGCCACTAGCACCCCTAGCACAGATACGCAGTATTTT. Protein: CATSTPSTDTQYF. J is TRBJ2-3 and V is TRBV7-2; maybe TRBD2 (5 bases). This CDR3 spans 13 amino acids. The V end lost 10 bases, the J end lost 0 bases, and 11 bases lay between the germline ends. Germline V gene sequence: CDR1 SGHTA, CDR2 FQGNSA.

The chain uses TRBV10-3 and TRBJ2-2, with TRBD1 identical over 12 bases. J gave up 6 bases and V 2 bases, and 4 bases lay outside the gene matches. Germline V lookup: CDR1 ENHRY, CDR2 SYGVKD. This CDR3 spans 16 amino acids. CDR3 loop: CAISERGQGASGELFF. In DNA, the CDR3 is TGTGCCATCAGTGAGCGGGGACAGGGGGCATCCGGGGAGCTGTTTTTT.

The chain recombines TRBV18 with TRBJ2-3; 9 positions agree with TRBD2. The CDR3 covers 16 residues. Per the germline V gene, CDR1 is KGHSH and CDR2 is LQKENI. V shed 2 bases and J 5 bases; nucleotides not matched to a gene: 8. The DNA for the CDR3 is TGTGCCAGCTCACCATTGCGAGCGGGGGGTGGAGATACGCAGTATTTT. This sequence encodes CASSPLRAGGGDTQYF.

The chain uses TRBV10-3 and TRBJ2-7; 9 bases align to TRBD1. J was trimmed by 3 bases and V by 3 bases; bases with no gene match: 9. Looked up from germline, CDR1 is ENHRY and CDR2 is SYGVKD. The CDR3 consists of 16 residues. This CDR3 is CAISDSTGTGIYEQYF. In DNA, the CDR3 is TGTGCCATCAGTGACTCCACCGGGACAGGGATCTACGAGCAGTACTTC.

V usage is TRBV7-9 and J usage is TRBJ2-1; maybe TRBD2 (7 bases). Germline V gene sequence: CDR1 SEHNR, CDR2 FQNEAQ (reference sequence). V lost 1 base to trimming and J lost 4 bases, with 17 bases between them. This CDR3 is built from 17 residues. The CDR3 nucleotides are TGTGCCAGCAGCTTAGTGATCGGGGGGCGGGATTACAATGAGCAGTTCTTC. It codes for CASSLVIGGRDYNEQFF.

CDR3 in DNA: TGTGCCAGCAGGAATAGCGGGGGGGCACAAGAGACCCAGTACTTC. Translation gives CASRNSGGAQETQYF. V and J are TRBV6-1 and TRBJ2-5; 11 positions match TRBD2. The trim removed 6 bases at V and 2 bases at J, leaving 5 bases unmatched. The CDR3 is 15 residues long. The germline gives CDR1 MNHNS, CDR2 SASEGT.

The J gene is TRBJ1-5, the V gene TRBV6-1, with D possibly TRBD1 on 6 matching bases. Germline loops: CDR1 MNHNS, CDR2 SASEGT. Trimming removed 1 base at V and 11 bases at J, with 12 bases between. The CDR3 loop spans 13 amino acids. The CDR3 nucleotides read TGTGCCAGCAGTGAAGACAGGGATATGACCCAGCATTTT. Translating gives CASSEDRDMTQHF.

The chain is built from TRBV25-1 and TRBJ2-7; 8 positions agree with TRBD2. CDR1 and CDR2 (germline): MGHDK, SYGVNS. The CDR3 spans 15 residues. J was trimmed by 2 bases and V by 3 bases; bases with no gene match: 6. The CDR3 here is CASSDPRTSTYEQYF. The CDR3 DNA sequence: TGTGCCAGCAGTGACCCTCGGACTAGCACCTACGAGCAGTACTTC.

V is TRBV5-1 and J is TRBJ2-5, with D possibly matching TRBD1 (7 bases). Per the germline V gene, CDR1 is SGHRS and CDR2 is YFSETQ. Between the trimmed V and J ends, which lost 3 bases and 5 bases, there was a span of 17 bases. The CDR3 extends over 15 amino acids. CDR3 sequence reads: CASSSGTVSGETQYF. The CDR3 DNA sequence: TGCGCCAGCAGCTCCGGGACAGTAAGCGGGGAGACCCAGTACTTC.

V gene TRBV5-1 combines with J gene TRBJ2-5, with 7 bases matching TRBD2. This CDR3 comprises 15 residues. Looked up from germline, CDR1 is SGHRS and CDR2 is YFSETQ. V gave up 7 bases and J gave up 2 bases; unmatched junction bases: 11. In DNA form, the CDR3 reads TGCGCCAGCCAGGCAGGGCGGGGGTTTCAAGAGACCCAGTACTTC. The encoded protein is CASQAGRGFQETQYF.

The chain joins TRBV19 to TRBJ1-2; D call uncertain. Between the trimmed V and J ends, which lost 5 bases and 4 bases, there was a span of 26 bases. The CDR3 loop spans 18 amino acids. Germline-derived CDR1 and CDR2 are LNHDA and SQIVND (reference sequence). The CDR3 loop reads CASSPLGRPPRNSYGYTF. DNA of the CDR3: TGTGCCAGTAGTCCCCTGGGCAGGCCTCCACGGAATTCCTATGGCTACACCTTC.

The chain couples TRBV6-4 to TRBJ2-3; 8 bases map to TRBD2. The V segment lost 2 bases and the J segment 5 bases; nucleotides outside the gene matches: 6. CDR3 length equals 15 residues. Germline-derived CDR1 and CDR2 are MRHNA and SNTAGT. DNA for the CDR3: TGTGCCAGCAGTGACAGAGCGGGAGTGCAAGATACGCAGTATTTT. Translation: CASSDRAGVQDTQYF.

The V call is TRBV18, the J call TRBJ2-3, with TRBD2 matching 10 bases. V lost 8 bases to trimming and J lost 3 bases; unmatched junction nucleotides: 5. Per germline, CDR1 KGHSH and CDR2 LQKENI. This CDR3 has 14 amino acids. Written as DNA, the CDR3 is TGTGCCAGCGCCCCGACTAGCGGGACAGATACGCAGTATTTT. Its translation is CASAPTSGTDTQYF.

This clone was observed once. The chain employs TRBV6-6 and TRBJ2-3, with a possible D match to TRBD2 (5 bases). Germline lookup yields CDR1 MNHNY and CDR2 SVGAGI (reference sequence). V lost 6 bases, J lost 1 base, and 8 bases lay in between. The CDR3 runs to 13 residues. The CDR3 here is CASSDGGTDTQYF. In nucleotides, the CDR3 is TGTGCCAGCAGCGACGGGGGCACAGATACGCAGTATTTT.

The rearrangement links TRBV19 to TRBJ2-3, with D perhaps TRBD1 (5 bases). Trimming took 7 bases from V and 1 from J, leaving 18 bases between them. CDR3 length: 16 residues. The germline gives CDR1 LNHDA, CDR2 SQIVND (reference sequence). This CDR3 reads CASTAGRAEGTDTQYF. The CDR3 nucleotides are TGTGCCAGTACCGCCGGCAGGGCAGAAGGCACAGATACGCAGTATTTT. Full variable domain (outside the CDR3, taken from reference TRBV19 and TRBJ2-3): DGGITQSPKYLFRKEGQNVTLSCEQNLNHDAMYWYRQDPGQGLRLIYYSQIVNDFQKGDIAEGYSVSREKKESFPLTVTSAQKNPTAFYLCASTAGRAEGTDTQYFGPGTRLTVL.

V and J are TRBV7-6 and TRBJ1-1, with a weak D call TRBD1 (6 bases). V was pared by 6 bases and J by 4 bases, with 21 bases between. Germline V gives CDR1 SGHVS, CDR2 FNYEAQ. The CDR3 is made up of 16 amino acids. CDR3 loop: CASSPTVPGEATEAFF. CDR3 coding DNA: TGTGCCAGCAGTCCCACCGTACCAGGGGAGGCCACTGAAGCTTTCTTT.

J is TRBJ1-2 and V is TRBV6-5; 9 nucleotides agree with TRBD1. The germline CDR1 and CDR2 sequences are MNHEY and SVGAGI. The CDR3 covers 14 residues. J was trimmed by 7 bases and V by 1 base; bases with no gene match: 4. CDR3 residues: CASSYLQGARGYTF. The CDR3 DNA is TGTGCCAGCAGTTACTTACAGGGGGCTCGTGGCTACACCTTC.

The rearrangement links TRBV6-6 to TRBJ2-7; D gene ambiguous. This CDR3 spans 12 amino acids. V was shortened by 5 bases and J by 4 bases, with 9 bases between the two germline ends. Germline CDR1 and CDR2: MNHNY and SVGAGI (reference sequence). CDR3 amino acids: CASSVDGYEQYF. Written as DNA, the CDR3 is TGTGCCAGCAGTGTTGACGGGTACGAGCAGTACTTC.

The chain is built from TRBV11-2 and TRBJ1-1, with 9 bases aligning to TRBD1. V trimming: 1 base; J trimming: 5 bases; junction bases outside the gene matches: 5. The CDR3 length is 15 residues. Germline loops: CDR1 SGHAT, CDR2 FQNNGV. The CDR3 bases are TGTGCCAGCAGCTTAGGGACAGGGGAGGAGACTGAAGCTTTCTTT. Translated, it gives CASSLGTGEETEAFF.

V gene TRBV7-2 combines with J gene TRBJ1-1; possible D gene TRBD1, 5 bases. Trimming pared 8 bases from V and 4 bases from J, leaving 14 bases between. CDR1 and CDR2 from the germline V gene are SGHTA and FQGNSA. The CDR3 is 13 amino acids. The CDR3 sequence is CASAGSRGTEAFF. The CDR3 DNA sequence: TGTGCCAGCGCCGGGTCGAGGGGCACTGAAGCTTTCTTT.

V and J are TRBV27 and TRBJ2-1; TRBD1 matches at 9 bases. The CDR3 has 16 amino acids. Trimming removed 2 bases from V and 8 bases from J; junction bases left unmatched: 10. CDR1 and CDR2 (germline): MNHEY, SMNVEV (reference sequence). In nucleotides, the CDR3 is TGTGCCAGCAGTTTAGGACATCGGACAGGGGTGCATGAGCAGTTCTTC. Protein sequence: CASSLGHRTGVHEQFF.

This clone was seen a handful of times. This chain connects TRBV7-9 to TRBJ1-1; the match to TRBD1 covers 9 bases. CDR1 is SEHNR, CDR2 FQNEAQ, per germline (reference sequence). The V segment lost 2 bases and the J segment 3 bases; nucleotides outside the gene matches: 4. This CDR3 has 15 amino acids. The CDR3 bases are TGTGCCAGCAGCTTAAAACAGGGGGCTTACACTGAAGCTTTCTTT. Translated: CASSLKQGAYTEAFF.

This chain links TRBV15 with TRBJ1-2; D perhaps matches TRBD1 (6 bases). The CDR3 contains 15 residues. The V gene's germline CDR1 is LNHNV and CDR2 YYDKDF (reference sequence). Trimming pared 1 base from V and 0 bases from J, leaving 9 bases between. This CDR3 is CATSRGPGANYGYTF. The CDR3 nucleotides are TGTGCCACCAGCAGAGGTCCAGGGGCTAACTATGGCTACACCTTC.

The V call is TRBV14, the J call TRBJ1-4; TRBD1 is a possible D gene (5 bases). V was shortened by 0 bases and J by 6 bases, with 11 bases between the two germline ends. Germline V gives CDR1 SGHDN, CDR2 FVKESK. The CDR3 contains 15 residues. The CDR3 loop is CASSQDGTVYEKLFF. CDR3 nucleotide sequence: TGTGCCAGCAGCCAAGACGGGACTGTTTATGAAAAACTGTTTTTT.

In this sample, this clone turned up a few times. The CDR3 loop reads CASSLMPPYEQYF. In DNA form, the CDR3 reads TGCGCCAGCAGCCTTATGCCACCCTACGAGCAGTACTTC. The chain joins TRBV5-1 to TRBJ2-7, with D hard to call. This CDR3 region has 13 residues. Germline loops: CDR1 SGHRS, CDR2 YFSETQ. With 4 bases removed from V and 2 bases from J, the gap between germline ends came to 10 bases. Filled out from reference TRBV5-1 and TRBJ2-7, the complete variable domain reads KAGVTQTPRYLIKTRGQQVTLSCSPISGHRSVSWYQQTPGQGLQFLFEYFSETQRNKGNFPGRFSGRQFSNSRSEMNVSTLELGDSALYLCASSLMPPYEQYFGPGTRLTVT.

V and J are TRBV4-1 and TRBJ1-5, with D unclear. Trimming took 0 bases from V and 1 from J, leaving 7 bases between them. The CDR3 is 15 amino acids. The germline CDR1 and CDR2 sequences are MGHRA and YSYEKL. CDR3 in amino acids: CASSQEPDSNQPQHF. The CDR3 DNA is TGCGCCAGCAGCCAAGAGCCGGACAGCAATCAGCCCCAGCATTTT.

The chain is built from TRBV4-2 and TRBJ1-3, with D unresolved. The germline V gene has CDR1 LGHNA and CDR2 YNFKEQ. The CDR3 consists of 18 residues. V lost 0 bases to trimming and J lost 2 bases, with 17 bases between them. CDR3 amino acids: CASSQERSQELTGNTIYF. The CDR3 DNA sequence: TGTGCCAGCAGCCAAGAGAGGTCGCAGGAATTAACTGGAAACACCATATATTTT.

The J gene is TRBJ2-2, the V gene TRBV5-1; 10 nucleotides align to TRBD2. CDR3 length: 16 residues. V shed 4 bases, J shed 5 bases, and the junction held 8 bases outside the gene matches. Germline V gene data show CDR1 as SGHRS and CDR2 as YFSETQ. CDR3 DNA sequence: TGCGCCAGCAGCCCGAGAGGGACTAGCGAGACCGGGGAGCTGTTTTTT. It encodes CASSPRGTSETGELFF.

V is TRBV19 and J is TRBJ1-2; the D gene is possibly TRBD1 (6 bases). From germline, CDR1 is LNHDA and CDR2 SQIVND (reference sequence). This CDR3 spans 15 amino acids. The V and J ends lost 3 bases and 6 bases respectively, with 17 bases between them. CDR3 sequence reads: CASSILRGGNDGYTF. The CDR3 DNA follows: TGTGCCAGTAGTATCCTGAGGGGGGGCAACGATGGCTACACCTTC.

The chain joins TRBV5-8 to TRBJ2-5, with 9 nucleotides matching TRBD1. The junction had 4 bases not matched to a gene; V was cut back by 4 bases and J by 3 bases. CDR1 and CDR2 (germline): SGHTS, YDEGEE. CDR3 size: 14 residues. CDR3 sequence (DNA): TGTGCCAGCAGCCCCGACAGGGGGAAAGAGACCCAGTACTTC. This encodes CASSPDRGKETQYF.

The gene calls are TRBV7-6 and TRBJ2-7; 12 bases fit TRBD2. V was pared by 4 bases and J by 2 bases, with 6 bases of the junction left unmatched. Looked up from germline, CDR1 is SGHVS and CDR2 is FNYEAQ. This CDR3 contains 16 residues. The CDR3 DNA is TGTGCCAGCAGCTCTAGCGGGGGGGCTCTTCCCTACGAGCAGTACTTC. Residues: CASSSSGGALPYEQYF.